Following are 27 T cell receptor beta chains from one sample sequenced in a study of beta chain features in type 1 diabetes (dated by TCRdb to between 2017 and 2018). Antigens of these TCRs are unknown. The paper as a whole reports these results and caveats: In all four CD4+ subsets, TCRB CDR3 length was moderately but significantly shorter in type 1 diabetes patients.

Preparation of the library involved the immunoSEQ multiplex PCR assay. All of the isolated RNA was reverse transcribed with the High Capacity cDNA Reverse Transcription Kit, so expressed TCRB transcripts were sequenced. TCRdb provides this immuneACCESS table in a form limited to in-frame rearrangements. Some clones are lacking; in checked studies, under half of them reflect an unresolved V gene, and why the rest are absent is not known. The sample profile shows some 700,000 clones; roughly 13% of them were found once. The ten largest clones represent 0.022% of the sample. Specimen: naive CD4+ T cells from blood. This specimen's cell subset or site label, per the study, means: true naive CD4+ T cells. The receptors originated from a man younger than 35 with type 1 diabetes.

This clone was counted between two and nine times. The V gene is TRBV5-4, the J gene TRBJ2-1; TRBD2 aligns across 8 bases. The CDR3 totals 15 residues. The J segment lost 0 bases and the V segment lost 4 bases, leaving 3 bases of the junction unmatched. Germline V gene sequence: CDR1 SGHNT, CDR2 YYREEE (reference sequence). CDR3 bases: TGTGCCAGCAGCCTAGCGGGCCGCTCCTACAATGAGCAGTTCTTC. Residues: CASSLAGRSYNEQFF.

Of note for this clone: This specimen includes other DNA sequences encoding the same CDR3. The rearrangement links TRBV30 to TRBJ1-2, with a possible D match to TRBD1 (6 bases). Trimming took off 3 bases at V and 5 bases at J, with 10 bases between the two ends. The CDR3 is made up of 12 amino acids. Germline loops: CDR1 GTSNPN, CDR2 SVGIG (reference sequence). DNA for the CDR3: TGTGCCTGGAGCCCTGGACAGTATGGCTACACCTTC. This encodes CAWSPGQYGYTF.

The rearrangement joins TRBV7-2 to TRBJ2-2; maybe TRBD1 (5 bases). The germline V and J ends were trimmed by 4 bases and 4 bases, with 10 bases remaining between them. Germline CDR1 reads SGHTA; CDR2 reads FQGNSA. The CDR3 covers 14 residues. CDR3 in DNA: TGTGCCAGCAGCTCATCAAGGGGCACCGGGGAGCTGTTTTTT. Encoded protein: CASSSSRGTGELFF.

This chain connects TRBV19 to TRBJ2-5; unclear D gene. Germline V gene data show CDR1 as LNHDA and CDR2 as SQIVND (reference sequence). This CDR3 comprises 14 residues. The V gene lost 4 bases and the J gene lost 5 bases, with 14 bases spanning the gap. For the CDR3, the DNA is TGTGCCAGTAGTAACGGCAGGATGGGGGAGACCCAGTACTTC. Encoded protein: CASSNGRMGETQYF.

In the case of this clone: This sample includes further DNA sequences coding for the same CDR3. The chain joins TRBV30 to TRBJ1-1; unclear D gene. There are 11 residues in the CDR3. Trimming pared 4 bases from V and 4 bases from J, leaving 7 bases between. Germline V lookup: CDR1 GTSNPN, CDR2 SVGIG (reference sequence). CDR3 DNA sequence: TGTGCCTGGACAGTTTTCACTGAAGCTTTCTTT. It translates to CAWTVFTEAFF.

This clone was counted between two and nine times. The chain links TRBV6-1 to TRBJ2-2; D possibly corresponds to TRBD2 (5 bases). Trimming stripped 3 bases from V and 4 bases from J, with 12 bases between. This CDR3 has 15 amino acids. Germline V CDR1 and CDR2: MNHNS, SASEGT. CDR3 nucleotides: TGTGCCAGCAGTGAGGCCGCGGGTTTCACCGGGGAGCTGTTTTTT. Its translation is CASSEAAGFTGELFF.

In its sample, this clone was seen a few times. The chain links TRBV28 to TRBJ1-2; D is undetermined. The V gene lost 8 bases and the J gene lost 2 bases, with 6 bases spanning the gap. The CDR3 runs to 11 residues. The germline V gene encodes CDR1 MDHEN and CDR2 SYDVKM. The CDR3 protein is CASLTNYGYTF. CDR3 nucleotides: TGTGCCAGCCTGACCAACTATGGCTACACCTTC.

The chain is built from TRBV4-1 and TRBJ2-7; tentatively, D is TRBD1 (7 bases). Trimming took off 1 base at V and 6 bases at J, with 19 bases between the two ends. CDR1 and CDR2 (germline): MGHRA, YSYEKL. This CDR3 has 16 residues. CDR3 in amino acids: CASSQGHGGGGGEQYF. Here the CDR3 DNA reads TGCGCCAGCAGCCAAGGACACGGCGGAGGGGGCGGCGAGCAGTACTTC.

The chain combines TRBV7-3 with TRBJ2-3; 11 bases align to TRBD2. The CDR3 runs to 16 residues. The J segment lost 5 bases and the V segment lost 2 bases, leaving 6 bases of the junction unmatched. Germline V CDR1 and CDR2: SGHTA, FQGTGA. The CDR3 sequence: CASSLADLAGGDTQYF. As DNA, the CDR3 is TGTGCCAGCAGCTTAGCCGATCTAGCGGGGGGAGATACGCAGTATTTT.

This clone was observed a few times. The V call is TRBV6-5, the J call TRBJ2-3; no clear D. The CDR3 runs to 12 residues. The V and J ends lost 9 bases and 3 bases respectively, with 10 bases between them. In germline, CDR1 is MNHEY, CDR2 SVGAGI. The CDR3 DNA sequence: TGTGCCAGTTACGTCGGGACAGATACGCAGTATTTT. Amino acids: CASYVGTDTQYF.

The sample holds a few counts of this clone. J is TRBJ1-2 and V is TRBV19; D gene uncertain. The CDR3 loop spans 15 amino acids. Germline CDR1 is LNHDA and CDR2 is SQIVND (reference sequence). V lost 7 bases to trimming and J lost 2 bases, with 17 bases between them. CDR3: CASTPTRGTNYGYTF. CDR3 nucleotide sequence: TGTGCCAGTACCCCGACCCGGGGTACGAACTATGGCTACACCTTC.

V usage is TRBV6-6 and J usage is TRBJ1-1; D remains ambiguous. Germline CDR1 is MNHNY and CDR2 is SVGAGI (reference sequence). The V end was cut by 7 bases, the J end by 0 bases, with 9 bases between. The CDR3 runs 13 residues. CDR3 sequence: CASMLDMNTEAFF. The CDR3 bases are TGTGCCAGCATGTTAGATATGAACACTGAAGCTTTCTTT.

This chain joins TRBV29-1 and TRBJ1-1; D perhaps matches TRBD1 (5 bases). Trimming removed 5 bases at V and 6 bases at J, with 19 bases between. Germline values: CDR1 SQVTM, CDR2 ANQGSEA. This CDR3 is 14 amino acids long. CDR3 nucleotide sequence: TGCAGCGTTTTGCGGCGGGGCAGGGATTCTGAAGCTTTCTTT. As protein: CSVLRRGRDSEAFF.

V and J are TRBV7-9 and TRBJ2-7, with TRBD1 matching 8 bases. The J segment lost 2 bases and the V segment lost 1 base, leaving 4 bases of the junction unmatched. CDR3 length: 15 amino acids. Germline-derived CDR1 and CDR2 are SEHNR and FQNEAQ (reference sequence). The CDR3 sequence: CASSLGQGAPYEQYF. DNA of the CDR3: TGTGCCAGCAGCTTAGGGCAGGGGGCTCCCTACGAGCAGTACTTC.

This clone has just a few counts. J is TRBJ2-1 and V is TRBV4-2, with 15 bases that match TRBD2. The CDR3 runs 17 residues. J gave up 4 bases and V 4 bases, and 5 bases lay outside the gene matches. Germline-derived CDR1 and CDR2 are LGHNA and YNFKEQ. Here the CDR3 DNA reads TGTGCCAGCAGCCGATGGACTAGCGGGGGGGAGTACAATGAGCAGTTCTTC. Translated: CASSRWTSGGEYNEQFF.

A few counts support this clone. The CDR3 reads CASKGPGELFF. The DNA for the CDR3 is TGTGCCAGTAAGGGGCCCGGGGAGCTGTTTTTT. V usage is TRBV19 and J usage is TRBJ2-2, with D tentatively TRBD1 (5 bases). The germline gives CDR1 LNHDA, CDR2 SQIVND (reference sequence). V lost 7 bases, J lost 6 bases, and 6 bases lay in between. This CDR3 spans 11 amino acids. Full variable domain (rest looked up from reference TRBV19 and TRBJ2-2): DGGITQSPKYLFRKEGQNVTLSCEQNLNHDAMYWYRQDPGQGLRLIYYSQIVNDFQKGDIAEGYSVSREKKESFPLTVTSAQKNPTAFYLCASKGPGELFFGEGSRLTVL.

This clone has more than one count but fewer than ten. This chain uses TRBV30 with TRBJ1-5, with unresolved D. The CDR3 runs to 13 residues. Trimming shortened V by 4 bases and J by 2 bases, and 9 bases separated the two germline ends. Germline loops: CDR1 GTSNPN, CDR2 SVGIG (reference sequence). The CDR3 DNA is TGTGCCTGGACCCAGCAAGGCAATCAGCCCCAGCATTTT. This codes for CAWTQQGNQPQHF.

A few counts support this clone. This sequence joins TRBV2 and TRBJ2-3; D ambiguous. The CDR3 runs to 14 residues. V was pared by 10 bases and J by 0 bases, with 14 bases between. Germline CDR1 and CDR2: SNHLY and FYNNEI. CDR3 residues: CATTLEWSTDTQYF. The CDR3 DNA follows: TGTGCCACCACACTCGAGTGGAGCACAGATACGCAGTATTTT.

Written as DNA, the CDR3 is TGTGCCAGCAGCGCGGGGACAGGAAGGCACATTCAGTACTTC. This encodes CASSAGTGRHIQYF. The chain combines TRBV7-9 with TRBJ2-4; 8 positions agree with TRBD1. In germline, CDR1 is SEHNR, CDR2 FQNEAQ (reference sequence). Trimming took 5 bases from V and 8 from J; bases not matched to a gene: 8. The CDR3 length is 14 residues.

V and J are TRBV6-4 and TRBJ2-3; D not resolved. This CDR3 is 13 amino acids long. Looked up from germline, CDR1 is MRHNA and CDR2 is SNTAGT. The ends were cut back, 4 bases at V and 5 bases at J, with 10 bases in the middle. CDR3 DNA: TGTGCCAGCAGTGCCCGGGCTCAAGATACGCAGTATTTT. Translating it yields CASSARAQDTQYF.

In this sample, this clone turned up a few times. The chain is built from TRBV6-6 and TRBJ2-7; D is uncertain. Trimming took 5 bases from V and 7 from J, leaving 15 bases between them. Germline V lookup: CDR1 MNHNY, CDR2 SVGAGI (reference sequence). The CDR3 consists of 13 residues. CDR3 residues: CASSGSSEREQYF. Written as DNA, the CDR3 is TGTGCCAGCAGTGGTTCTTCAGAGAGGGAGCAGTACTTC.

The chain employs TRBV5-1 and TRBJ1-1, with D possibly TRBD1 on 6 matching bases. The CDR3 consists of 15 residues. Germline V gene sequence: CDR1 SGHRS, CDR2 YFSETQ. With 5 bases removed from V and 1 base from J, the gap between germline ends came to 15 bases. The CDR3 reads CASRPGATGNTEAFF. The CDR3 DNA reads as TGCGCCAGCAGGCCCGGGGCGACAGGGAACACTGAAGCTTTCTTT.

In this sample, this clone turned up a few times. The chain uses TRBV5-4 and TRBJ1-6, with 8 positions matching TRBD1. The CDR3 is 15 residues long. V trimming: 4 bases; J trimming: 5 bases; junction bases outside the gene matches: 5. In germline, CDR1 is SGHNT, CDR2 YYREEE (reference sequence). CDR3 sequence reads: CASSLGGQDNSPLHF. The CDR3 DNA reads TGTGCCAGCAGCCTGGGGGGACAGGATAATTCACCCCTCCACTTT.

The table lists this clone with a few counts. V is TRBV4-1 and J is TRBJ2-3; D is tentatively TRBD1 or TRBD2 (5 bases each). Germline-derived CDR1 and CDR2 are MGHRA and YSYEKL. Trimming left V 3 bases short and J 6 bases short, with 22 bases between. The CDR3 has 17 residues. This CDR3 is CASSHSGASPRVDTQYF. In DNA, the CDR3 is TGCGCCAGCAGCCACTCCGGGGCGAGCCCCCGGGTGGATACGCAGTATTTT.

This clone was seen a handful of times. V and J are TRBV10-3 and TRBJ1-6; D unresolved. V was pared by 0 bases and J by 10 bases, with 7 bases between. CDR1 and CDR2 (germline): ENHRY, SYGVKD. The CDR3 sequence is 13 residues long. The CDR3 reads CAISESWESPLHF. The CDR3 region has the DNA TGTGCCATCAGTGAGTCCTGGGAATCACCCCTCCACTTT.

This clone was seen more than once but under ten times. The rearrangement joins TRBV6-6 to TRBJ1-1; D is unclear. The germline V gene encodes CDR1 MNHNY and CDR2 SVGAGI (reference sequence). Trimming shortened V by 5 bases and J by 1 base, and 8 bases separated the two germline ends. This CDR3 contains 13 residues. The CDR3 coding sequence is TGTGCCAGCAGTATACGGGAGAACACTGAAGCTTTCTTT. Amino acids: CASSIRENTEAFF.

The J gene is TRBJ2-1, the V gene TRBV4-1; 9 nucleotides align to TRBD2. Trimming cost V 0 bases and J 6 bases; bases outside gene matches: 9. CDR3 size: 17 residues. The V gene's germline CDR1 is MGHRA and CDR2 YSYEKL. CDR3 protein: CASSQEGSGGSRNEQFF. The DNA of the CDR3 is TGCGCCAGCAGCCAAGAGGGTAGCGGGGGCTCCCGCAATGAGCAGTTCTTC.